Each of the 4 T cell receptor beta chains below was sequenced from the same sample in a study of blood T cell repertoires in COVID-19. This table comes from immunoSEQ multiplex PCR, and its TCRdb copy is limited to in-frame clones, with some not included. The table lists 130,000 or so clones, 70% to 85% of them singletons. The sample comprised PBMCs or T cells enriched from blood (not recorded which). These TCRs come from a man aged 45-60 years who had recovered from COVID-19.

Here the CDR3 reads CASSPDTGGPYNEQFF. The CDR3 coding sequence is TGCGCCAGCAGCCCGGACACAGGGGGACCCTACAATGAGCAGTTCTTC. The chain is built from TRBV5-1 and TRBJ2-1; 8 nucleotides line up with TRBD1. Trimming removed 4 bases from V and 2 bases from J; junction bases left unmatched: 8. This CDR3 is built from 16 residues. CDR1 is SGHRS and CDR2 is YFSETQ in the germline V gene.

Written as DNA, the CDR3 is TGTGCCAGCAGCCAGAGTCCATACGGGGGGGGAACAGATACGCAGTATTTT. It encodes CASSQSPYGGGTDTQYF. This chain connects TRBV7-2 to TRBJ2-3; 8 nucleotides align to TRBD2. The junction had 13 bases not matched to a gene; V was cut back by 5 bases and J by 3 bases. This CDR3 has 17 residues. Germline CDR1 reads SGHTA; CDR2 reads FQGNSA.

The V call is TRBV10-2, the J call TRBJ1-5, with TRBD1 matching over 7 bases. V was pared by 7 bases and J by 5 bases, with 8 bases of the junction left unmatched. The length of the CDR3 is 14 residues. Germline V gene lookup returns CDR1 WSHSY and CDR2 SAAADI. Here the CDR3 reads CASTKTGQYQPQHF. CDR3 sequence (DNA): TGCGCCAGCACTAAGACAGGGCAATATCAGCCCCAGCATTTT.

In this sample, this clone turned up once. This chain uses TRBV24-1 with TRBJ2-7, with D possibly being TRBD1 (6 bases). The CDR3 contains 14 residues. Looked up from germline, CDR1 is KGHDR and CDR2 is SFDVKD. The germline V and J ends were trimmed by 2 bases and 3 bases, with 10 bases remaining between them. Here the CDR3 DNA reads TGTGCCACCAGTGATTCGGACAGCTACTACGAGCAGTACTTC. Protein: CATSDSDSYYEQYF.